A single sample gave rise to the 21 T cell receptor beta chains below, sequenced in a study of T cell repertoires in cytomegalovirus infection. A single record per CDR3 protein comes from TCRdb applying MiXCR to the reads. The table includes hundreds of thousands of distinct CDR3 sequences, around 32% detected once. The material sequenced was PBMCs. These receptors originate from a human donor in good health (CMV status not recorded). Some clones in this sample may be carry-over from other donors' samples.

The chain uses TRBV7-4 and TRBJ1-2, with D uncertain. This CDR3 has 11 residues. Germline V gives CDR1 SGHVT, CDR2 SQSDAQ. Trimming shortened V by 3 bases and J by 8 bases, and 7 bases separated the two germline ends. In DNA, the CDR3 is TGTGCCAGCAGCTTTGGAGTGGGCTACACCTTC. Encoded protein: CASSFGVGYTF. The full variable domain, with the rest looked up from reference TRBV7-4 and TRBJ1-2, is GAGVSQSPRYKVAKRGRDVALRCDSISGHVTLYWYRQTLGQGSEVLTYSQSDAQRDKSGRPSGRFSAERPERSVSTLKIQRTEQGDSAVYLCASSFGVGYTFGSGTRLTVV.

This clonotype was seen more than once but under ten times. The chain combines TRBV6-5 with TRBJ1-5, with no clear D. The ends were cut back, 0 bases at V and 3 bases at J, with 9 bases in the middle. Germline V lookup: CDR1 MNHEY, CDR2 SVGAGI. This CDR3 spans 15 amino acids. The CDR3: CASSYSGQNNQPQHF. CDR3 DNA: TGTGCCAGCAGTTACTCAGGGCAGAACAATCAGCCCCAGCATTTT.

The chain links TRBV7-2 to TRBJ1-1, with a weak D call TRBD1 (6 bases). Trimming stripped 5 bases from V and 4 bases from J, with 14 bases between. The CDR3 length is 14 residues. CDR1 SGHTA and CDR2 FQGNSA come from the germline V gene. The CDR3 region has the DNA TGTGCCAGCAGCGGAACAGGGATGAGCACTGAAGCTTTCTTT. Translation gives CASSGTGMSTEAFF. The full variable domain, rest sourced from reference TRBV7-2 and TRBJ1-1, is GAGVSQSPSNKVTEKGKDVELRCDPISGHTALYWYRQSLGQGLEFLIYFQGNSAPDKSGLPSDRFSAERTGGSVSTLTIQRTQQEDSAVYLCASSGTGMSTEAFFGQGTRLTVV.

This clonotype was seen only a few times. The chain employs TRBV10-3 and TRBJ2-5; no firm D call. The CDR3 consists of 12 residues. CDR1 and CDR2 (germline): ENHRY, SYGVKD. V lost 6 bases, J lost 5 bases, and 10 bases lay in between. In DNA, the CDR3 is TGTGCCATCAGGGACCACGAGGAGACCCAGTACTTC. This gives the protein CAIRDHEETQYF.

Only one count was recorded for this clonotype. CDR3 amino acids: CASSARLPSLTDTQYF. The CDR3 coding sequence is TGTGCCAGCAGCGCAAGACTCCCCTCTCTCACAGATACGCAGTATTTT. V and J are TRBV11-2 and TRBJ2-3; D not certain. V was pared by 5 bases and J by 2 bases, with 17 bases between. The CDR3 totals 16 residues. Germline CDR1 and CDR2: SGHAT and FQNNGV.

The chain links TRBV27 to TRBJ2-7, with D perhaps assigned TRBD1 or TRBD2 (6 bases each). This CDR3 has 15 residues. The V end was cut by 2 bases, the J end by 1 base, with 12 bases between. Per the germline V gene, CDR1 is MNHEY and CDR2 is SMNVEV (reference sequence). The CDR3 bases are TGTGCCAGCAGTTTAAGGGGGGCCGCGTCCTACGAGCAGTACTTC. It encodes CASSLRGAASYEQYF.

This clonotype was observed at least ten times. The chain combines TRBV7-2 with TRBJ2-7, with TRBD2 matching over 7 bases. Germline CDR1 and CDR2: SGHTA and FQGNSA. The ends lost 4 bases at V and 4 bases at J; junction bases unmatched: 13. CDR3 size: 16 residues. Here the CDR3 reads CASSYAGGDGSYEQYF. CDR3 sequence (DNA): TGTGCCAGCAGCTACGCTGGGGGGGACGGATCTTACGAGCAGTACTTC.

The chain is built from TRBV15 and TRBJ1-5; TRBD1 agrees at 10 bases. From germline, CDR1 is LNHNV and CDR2 YYDKDF (reference sequence). Germline trimming cut 3 bases from V and 0 bases from J; bases unmatched to any gene: 2. This CDR3 contains 16 residues. The CDR3 nucleotides read TGTGCCACCAGCAGGGGGACAGGGGCTAGCAATCAGCCCCAGCATTTT. This translates into CATSRGTGASNQPQHF.

This sequence joins TRBV20-1 and TRBJ1-1; D gene uncertain. This CDR3 is 13 amino acids long. Trimming cost V 5 bases and J 1 base, with 11 bases left between them. The germline CDR1 and CDR2 sequences are DFQATT and SNEGSKA (reference sequence). CDR3: CSAHGPSNTEAFF. As DNA, the CDR3 is TGCAGTGCTCATGGTCCATCGAACACTGAAGCTTTCTTT.

This chain connects TRBV6-1 to TRBJ2-7, with 12 positions matching TRBD2. The CDR3 length is 14 residues. Germline V gene data show CDR1 as MNHNS and CDR2 as SASEGT. V gave up 7 bases and J gave up 5 bases; unmatched junction bases: 6. The CDR3 sequence is CASTLAGGPHEQYF. The CDR3 DNA reads TGTGCCAGCACCCTAGCGGGGGGGCCCCACGAGCAGTACTTC.

This sequence joins TRBV6-8 and TRBJ1-1, with 7 bases fitting TRBD1. This CDR3 comprises 15 residues. Germline assignment: CDR1 MNHGY and CDR2 SAAAGT. V lost 5 bases, J lost 4 bases, and 10 bases stayed unmatched. The CDR3, as DNA: TGTGCCAGCAGTCGCGGGGACAGAGCCGTCACTGAAGCTTTCTTT. It yields the protein CASSRGDRAVTEAFF.

This clonotype has a handful of counts. The J gene is TRBJ1-3, the V gene TRBV20-1, with D hard to call. The CDR3 extends over 16 amino acids. CDR1 and CDR2 (germline): DFQATT, SNEGSKA (reference sequence). V was cut by 0 bases and J by 1 base, with 13 bases left in between. CDR3 sequence (DNA): TGCAGTGCTAGAGATCGGCCCCTATTGTCTGGAAACACCATATATTTT. Translating gives CSARDRPLLSGNTIYF.

This rearrangement joins TRBV7-9 to TRBJ1-2; D unclear. Germline V gene lookup returns CDR1 SEHNR and CDR2 FQNEAQ (reference sequence). With 2 bases removed from V and 4 bases from J, the gap between germline ends came to 8 bases. This CDR3 region has 13 residues. The CDR3 nucleotides are TGTGCCAGCAGCTTATCGGACGGCTATGGCTACACCTTC. Its translation: CASSLSDGYGYTF.

On this clonotype itself: The junction does not match germline at one end; this may be a read error. The V and J genes are TRBV10-3 and TRBJ1-5; no clear D gene. The CDR3 has 14 residues. Germline V CDR1 and CDR2: ENHRY, SYGVKD. The CDR3 sequence is CALSESNTNQPQHF. CDR3 coding DNA: TGTGCCCTCAGTGAGTCGAACACAAATCAGCCCCAGCATTTT.

About this clonotype: An end of the junction does not agree with germline; a read error may underlie this. In nucleotides, the CDR3 is TGTGCCACCAGCGGAGACAGGGACAAAACTTATAATGAAAACCTGTTTTTT. This gives the protein CATSGDRDKTYNENLFF. The chain has TRBV15 and TRBJ1-4, with 7 nucleotides matching TRBD1. The germline CDR1 and CDR2 sequences are LNHNV and YYDKDF (reference sequence). This CDR3 region has 17 residues.

This clonotype was seen only a few times. The chain couples TRBV12-3 or TRBV12-4 to TRBJ1-2; a possible D gene is TRBD1 (5 bases). The V end was cut by 4 bases, the J end by 12 bases, with 12 bases between. The CDR3 contains 11 residues. CDR3 bases: TGTGCCAGCAGTTGGGGACGGTCGCACACCTTC. Its translation is CASSWGRSHTF.

This clonotype was observed at least ten times. The chain joins TRBV6-6 to TRBJ1-5, with a tentative D call TRBD1 (6 bases). The CDR3 runs to 13 residues. CDR1 and CDR2 from the germline V gene are MNHNY and SVGAGI (reference sequence). V dropped 7 bases and J dropped 6 bases, with 13 bases sitting between them. The CDR3 nucleotides are TGTGCCAGCACCTGGGGGGCGAGTCAGCCCCAGCATTTT. It codes for CASTWGASQPQHF.

This clonotype appeared many times. The rearrangement uses TRBV6-5 and TRBJ1-2; no definite D call. Trimming pared 2 bases from V and 4 bases from J, leaving 8 bases between. This CDR3 region has 13 residues. CDR1 is MNHEY, CDR2 SVGAGI, per germline. The CDR3 region is CASSYRQSYGYTF. The CDR3 DNA reads as TGTGCCAGCAGTTACCGGCAGTCCTATGGCTACACCTTC.

This clonotype was picked up a small number of times. This chain uses TRBV25-1 with TRBJ2-2; tentatively, D is TRBD2 (6 bases). V was shortened by 4 bases and J by 3 bases, with 9 bases between the two germline ends. The CDR3 runs to 14 residues. Per germline, CDR1 MGHDK and CDR2 SYGVNS. The CDR3 DNA follows: TGTGCCAGCAGTGCGTGGGGGGACACCGGGGAGCTGTTTTTT. The encoded protein is CASSAWGDTGELFF.

As DNA, the CDR3 is TGTGCCAGCAGCTTAGCGAAGTCCGGAACCTCTGGAAACACCATATATTTT. Its translation: CASSLAKSGTSGNTIYF. This chain links TRBV7-9 with TRBJ1-3; D uncertain. Germline-derived CDR1 and CDR2 are SEHNR and FQNEAQ (reference sequence). V was pared by 0 bases and J by 0 bases, with 12 bases between. The CDR3 runs 17 residues.

As for this clonotype: A read error is possible here, since a much larger clone lies one base away. This CDR3 is CASSLAPSGGGANEQYF. In DNA, the CDR3 is TGTGCCAGCAGCTTAGCCCCCTCGGGCGGGGGGGCCAACGAGCAGTACTTC. The genes are TRBV7-6 and TRBJ2-7; 9 nucleotides match TRBD2. In germline, CDR1 is SGHVS, CDR2 FNYEAQ. J was trimmed by 5 bases and V by 0 bases; bases with no gene match: 11. The length of the CDR3 is 17 residues.